The next 10 T cell receptor beta chains were all read from a single sample in a study of blood T cell repertoires in COVID-19. The data were produced by immunoSEQ multiplex PCR, yet TCRdb's version contains in-frame clones alone and is incomplete. The table shows about 190,000 clones, with less than 85% occurring only once. The sample taken for sequencing was peripheral blood. The receptors derive from a woman aged 45-65 years with acute or convalescent COVID-19.

This clone has more than one count but fewer than ten. The chain is built from TRBV28 and TRBJ1-6, with 9 positions matching TRBD1. Germline CDR1 is MDHEN and CDR2 is SYDVKM. This CDR3 has 15 residues. V shed 3 bases, J shed 10 bases, and the junction held 7 bases outside the gene matches. CDR3 bases: TGTGCCAGCAGTTTGGGGACAGGGTACCGCTCACCCCTCCACTTT. This codes for CASSLGTGYRSPLHF.

V and J are TRBV10-3 and TRBJ2-7; 9 bases map to TRBD2. J lost 5 bases, V lost 10 bases, and 3 bases had no gene match. CDR1 and CDR2 (germline): ENHRY, SYGVKD. CDR3 size: 11 residues. The CDR3 region is CASGLANEQYF. In nucleotides, the CDR3 is TGTGCCAGCGGACTAGCGAACGAGCAGTACTTC.

The chain combines TRBV6-5 with TRBJ1-4; D is unresolved. Germline assignment: CDR1 MNHEY and CDR2 SVGAGI. The V end was cut by 5 bases, the J end by 2 bases, with 9 bases between. There are 14 residues in the CDR3. In nucleotides, the CDR3 is TGTGCCAGCAGTCCTCGCGGGACTAATGAAAAACTGTTTTTT. It encodes CASSPRGTNEKLFF.

J is TRBJ2-1 and V is TRBV3-1 (or the pseudogene TRBV3-2); TRBD2 aligns across 10 bases. Germline-derived CDR1 and CDR2 are LGHDT and YNNKEL (reference sequence). The CDR3 is 17 residues long. The V segment lost 3 bases and the J segment 6 bases; nucleotides outside the gene matches: 11. DNA for the CDR3: TGTGCCAGCAGCCATTACCTACCGAGCGGGGGGGGCAATGAGCAGTTCTTC. Encoded protein: CASSHYLPSGGGNEQFF.

V usage is TRBV12-3 or TRBV12-4 and J usage is TRBJ2-7; 8 nucleotides line up with TRBD1. This CDR3 is 13 amino acids long. The V and J ends lost 7 bases and 2 bases, in that order; junction bases with no gene match: 4. Here the CDR3 DNA reads TGTGCCAGCAACGCGGACAGGGCCTACGAGCAGTACTTC. Protein product: CASNADRAYEQYF.

This clone was observed at least ten times. The gene calls are TRBV19 and TRBJ1-5; possible D gene TRBD1, 5 bases. V lost 4 bases and J 8 bases, leaving 15 bases between the germline ends. CDR3 length: 14 residues. Germline V gene data show CDR1 as LNHDA and CDR2 as SQIVND (reference sequence). CDR3 loop: CASSTDHRGEPQHF. CDR3 coding DNA: TGTGCCAGTAGTACAGACCATCGGGGGGAGCCCCAGCATTTT.

The chain carries TRBV28 and TRBJ2-3; 10 bases align to TRBD1. The CDR3 is 17 residues long. With 7 bases clipped from V and 0 bases from J, the junction kept 10 bases outside the gene matches. CDR1 MDHEN and CDR2 SYDVKM come from the germline V gene. This CDR3 is CASMGTGDSYSTDTQYF. CDR3 sequence (DNA): TGTGCCAGCATGGGGACAGGGGACTCATATAGCACAGATACGCAGTATTTT. Supplemented by reference TRBV28 and TRBJ2-3, the full variable domain reads DVKVTQSSRYLVKRTGEKVFLECVQDMDHENMFWYRQDPGLGLRLIYFSYDVKMKEKGDIPEGYSVSREKKERFSLILESASTNQTSMYLCASMGTGDSYSTDTQYFGPGTRLTVL.

This chain joins TRBV2 and TRBJ1-1; D not resolved. The CDR3 runs to 13 residues. Germline values: CDR1 SNHLY, CDR2 FYNNEI. V was shortened by 2 bases and J by 4 bases, with 8 bases between the two germline ends. CDR3 sequence (DNA): TGTGCCAGCAGTGAAAATAGTGGCACTGAAGCTTTCTTT. It specifies CASSENSGTEAFF.

This rearrangement joins TRBV28 to TRBJ2-7; tentatively, D is TRBD2 (5 bases). The ends were cut back, 5 bases at V and 4 bases at J, with 12 bases in the middle. This CDR3 has 13 residues. In germline, CDR1 is MDHEN, CDR2 SYDVKM. CDR3 residues: CASSQGGRYEQYF. CDR3 nucleotide sequence: TGTGCCAGCAGTCAAGGAGGTCGATACGAGCAGTACTTC.

The chain joins TRBV10-3 to TRBJ2-1, with D unclear. V gave up 4 bases and J gave up 0 bases, with 7 bases separating them. Germline CDR1 is ENHRY and CDR2 is SYGVKD. There are 14 residues in the CDR3. The CDR3 is CAISGASSYNEQFF. CDR3 bases: TGTGCCATCAGTGGGGCGAGCTCCTACAATGAGCAGTTCTTC.